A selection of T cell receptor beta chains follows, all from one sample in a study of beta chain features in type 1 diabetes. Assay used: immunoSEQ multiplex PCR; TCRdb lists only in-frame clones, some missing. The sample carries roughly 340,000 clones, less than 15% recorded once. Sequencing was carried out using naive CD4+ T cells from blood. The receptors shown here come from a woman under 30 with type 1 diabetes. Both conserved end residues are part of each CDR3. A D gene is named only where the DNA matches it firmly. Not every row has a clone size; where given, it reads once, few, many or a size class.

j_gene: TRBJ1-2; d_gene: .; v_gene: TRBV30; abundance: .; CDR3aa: CAWSVRTAPYGYTF; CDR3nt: TGTGCCTGGAGTGTACGGACAGCACCTTATGGCTACACCTTC
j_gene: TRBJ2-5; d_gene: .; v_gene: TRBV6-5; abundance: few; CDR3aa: CASSGGPTGKETQYF; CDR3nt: TGTGCCAGCAGTGGAGGGCCGACAGGGAAAGAGACCCAGTACTTC
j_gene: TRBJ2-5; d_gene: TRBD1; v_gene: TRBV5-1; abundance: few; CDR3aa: CASSLARGLGETQYF; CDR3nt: TGCGCCAGCAGCTTGGCCAGGGGGCTCGGGGAGACCCAGTACTTC
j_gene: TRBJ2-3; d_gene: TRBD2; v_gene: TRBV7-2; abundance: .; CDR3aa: CASSLGTSARSTDTQYF; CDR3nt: TGTGCCAGCAGCTTGGGGACTAGCGCCCGCTCCACAGATACGCAGTATTTT
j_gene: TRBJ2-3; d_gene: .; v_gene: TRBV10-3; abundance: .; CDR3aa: CATRDEDTQYF; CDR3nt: TGTGCCACCCGGGATGAAGATACGCAGTATTTT
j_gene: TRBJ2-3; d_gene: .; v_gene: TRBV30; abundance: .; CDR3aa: CAWSVDQSTDTQYF; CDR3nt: TGTGCCTGGAGTGTAGATCAGTCGACAGATACGCAGTATTTT
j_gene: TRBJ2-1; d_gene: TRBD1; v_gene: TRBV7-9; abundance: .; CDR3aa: CASSLETGTGRNEQFF; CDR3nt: TGTGCCAGCAGCCTTGAAACCGGGACAGGTAGGAATGAGCAGTTCTTC
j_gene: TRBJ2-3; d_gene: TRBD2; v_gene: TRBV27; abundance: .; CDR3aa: CASNPSGRGTDTQYF; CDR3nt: TGTGCCAGCAACCCTAGCGGGAGGGGCACAGATACGCAGTATTTT
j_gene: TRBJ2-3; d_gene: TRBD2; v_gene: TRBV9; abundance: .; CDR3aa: CASSVAWRGGSTDTQYF; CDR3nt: TGTGCCAGCAGCGTAGCATGGCGGGGGGGGAGCACAGATACGCAGTATTTT
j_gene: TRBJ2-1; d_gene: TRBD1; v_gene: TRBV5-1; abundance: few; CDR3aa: CASSLGGTGVYNEQFF; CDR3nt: TGCGCCAGCAGCTTGGGGGGGACAGGGGTCTACAATGAGCAGTTCTTC
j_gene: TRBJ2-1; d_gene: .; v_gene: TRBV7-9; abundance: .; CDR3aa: CASSLGIADSYNEQFF; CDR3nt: TGTGCCAGCAGCTTAGGAATAGCGGACTCCTACAATGAGCAGTTCTTC
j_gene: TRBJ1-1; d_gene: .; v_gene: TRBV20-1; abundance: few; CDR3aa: CSARDHGGIIF; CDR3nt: TGCAGTGCTAGAGATCATGGAGGGATAATCTTT
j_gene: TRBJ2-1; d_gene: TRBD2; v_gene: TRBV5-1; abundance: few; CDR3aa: CASSSSSGRNEQFF; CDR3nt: TGCGCCAGCAGCTCCTCTAGCGGGCGTAATGAGCAGTTCTTC
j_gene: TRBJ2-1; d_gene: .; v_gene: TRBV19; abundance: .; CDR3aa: CASSHGGSYNEQFF; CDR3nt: TGTGCCAGTAGTCACGGAGGCTCCTACAATGAGCAGTTCTTC
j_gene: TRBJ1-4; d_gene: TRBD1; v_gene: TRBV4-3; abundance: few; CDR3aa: CASSPSGTGSEKLFF; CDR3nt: TGCGCCAGCAGCCCCTCCGGGACAGGGAGTGAAAAACTGTTTTTT
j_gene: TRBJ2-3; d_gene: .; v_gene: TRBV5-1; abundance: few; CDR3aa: CASKVGTSTDTQYF; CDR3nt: TGCGCCAGCAAGGTAGGGACAAGTACGGATACGCAGTATTTT
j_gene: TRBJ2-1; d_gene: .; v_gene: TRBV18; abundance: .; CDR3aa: CASSESAAYNEQFF; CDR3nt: TGTGCCAGCTCGGAGAGCGCCGCCTACAATGAGCAGTTCTTC
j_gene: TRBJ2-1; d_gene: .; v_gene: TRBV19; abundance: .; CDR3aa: CASRQAMSSYNEQFF; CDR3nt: TGTGCCAGTAGACAAGCGATGAGCTCCTACAATGAGCAGTTCTTC
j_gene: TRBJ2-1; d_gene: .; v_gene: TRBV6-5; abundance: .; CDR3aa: CASSTAGNEQFF; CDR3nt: TGTGCCAGCAGTACCGCGGGCAATGAGCAGTTCTTC
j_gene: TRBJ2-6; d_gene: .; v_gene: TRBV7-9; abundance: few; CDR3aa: CASSLARGGANVLTF; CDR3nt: TGTGCCAGCAGCTTAGCCCGGGGTGGGGCCAACGTCCTGACTTTC
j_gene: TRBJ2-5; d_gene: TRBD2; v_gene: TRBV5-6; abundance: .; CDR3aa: CASSLFGGETQYF; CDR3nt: TGTGCCAGCAGCTTGTTCGGGGGGGAGACCCAGTACTTC
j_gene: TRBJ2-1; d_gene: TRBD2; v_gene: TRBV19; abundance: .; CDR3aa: CASSVTSGSIREQFF; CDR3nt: TGTGCCAGTAGTGTGACTAGCGGGAGCATTCGGGAGCAGTTCTTC
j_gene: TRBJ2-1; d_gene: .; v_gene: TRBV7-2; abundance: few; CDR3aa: CASSLSGANEQFF; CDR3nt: TGTGCCAGCAGCTTAAGCGGAGCCAATGAGCAGTTCTTC
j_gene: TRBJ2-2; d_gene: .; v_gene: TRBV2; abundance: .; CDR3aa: CASRGGNTGELFF; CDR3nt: TGTGCCAGCAGGGGAGGCAACACCGGGGAGCTGTTTTTT
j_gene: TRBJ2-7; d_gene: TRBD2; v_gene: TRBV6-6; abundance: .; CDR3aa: CASSYNRLAGGSEQYF; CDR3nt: TGTGCCAGCAGTTACAATAGACTAGCGGGAGGTAGTGAGCAGTACTTC
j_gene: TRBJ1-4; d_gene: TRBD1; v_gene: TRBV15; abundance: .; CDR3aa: CATSRDLQDRPLF; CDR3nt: TGTGCCACCAGCAGAGATTTGCAGGACAGGCCTCTTTTT
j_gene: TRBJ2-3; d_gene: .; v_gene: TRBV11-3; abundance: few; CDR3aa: CASSPGADTQYF; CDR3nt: TGTGCCAGCAGCCCGGGAGCGGATACGCAGTATTTT
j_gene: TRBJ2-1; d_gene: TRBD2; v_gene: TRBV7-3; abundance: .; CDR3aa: CASSLAGAWNNEQFF; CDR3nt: TGTGCCAGCAGCTTAGCGGGAGCTTGGAACAATGAGCAGTTCTTC
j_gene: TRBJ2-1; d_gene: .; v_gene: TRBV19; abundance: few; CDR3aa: CASIRGYEQFF; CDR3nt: TGTGCCAGTATCCGCGGGTATGAGCAGTTCTTC
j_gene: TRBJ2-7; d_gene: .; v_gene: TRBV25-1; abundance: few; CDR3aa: CASLSWVGDEQYF; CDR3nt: TGTGCCAGCCTTAGCTGGGTAGGGGACGAGCAGTACTTC
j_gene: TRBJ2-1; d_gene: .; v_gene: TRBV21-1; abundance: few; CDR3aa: CASSGHRDRRSYNEQFF; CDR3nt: TGTGCCAGCAGCGGACACCGGGACAGGCGATCCTACAATGAGCAGTTCTTC
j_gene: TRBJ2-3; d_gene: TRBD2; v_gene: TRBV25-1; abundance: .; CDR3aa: CASKKRESWGTQYF; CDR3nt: TGTGCCAGCAAAAAGCGGGAGTCATGGGGTACGCAGTATTTT
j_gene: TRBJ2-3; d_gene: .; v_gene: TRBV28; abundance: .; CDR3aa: CASSFGDTQYF; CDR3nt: TGTGCCAGCAGTTTCGGAGATACGCAGTATTTT
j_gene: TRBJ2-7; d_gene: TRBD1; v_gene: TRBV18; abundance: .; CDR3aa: CASSPGQASYEQYF; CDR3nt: TGTGCCAGCTCACCAGGACAGGCCTCCTACGAGCAGTACTTC
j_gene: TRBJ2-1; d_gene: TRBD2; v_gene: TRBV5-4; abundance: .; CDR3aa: CASSPGGTSGSDEQFF; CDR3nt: TGTGCCAGCAGCCCCGGGGGGACTAGCGGGAGTGATGAGCAGTTCTTC
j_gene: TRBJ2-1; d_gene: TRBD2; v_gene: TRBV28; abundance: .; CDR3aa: CASSKGTSGTFF; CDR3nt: TGTGCCAGCAGTAAAGGGACTAGCGGAACGTTCTTC
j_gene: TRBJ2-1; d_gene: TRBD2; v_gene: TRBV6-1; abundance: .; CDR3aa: CASSEFRTSGFYNEQFF; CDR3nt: TGTGCCAGCAGTGAATTTCGAACTAGCGGATTCTACAATGAGCAGTTCTTC
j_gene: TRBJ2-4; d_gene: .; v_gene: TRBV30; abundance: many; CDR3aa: CAWAAGPIQYF; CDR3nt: TGTGCCTGGGCGGCGGGCCCTATTCAGTACTTC
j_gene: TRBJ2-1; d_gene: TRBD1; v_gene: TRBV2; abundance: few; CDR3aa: CASSQGQGFYNEQFF; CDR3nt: TGTGCCAGCAGTCAAGGACAGGGGTTCTACAATGAGCAGTTCTTC
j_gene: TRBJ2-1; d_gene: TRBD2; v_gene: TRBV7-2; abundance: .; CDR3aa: CASSYSGSSYNEQFF; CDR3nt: TGTGCCAGCAGCTACAGCGGGAGCTCCTACAATGAGCAGTTCTTC
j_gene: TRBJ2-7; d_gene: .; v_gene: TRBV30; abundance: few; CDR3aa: CAWSVLGGPYEQYF; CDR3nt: TGTGCCTGGAGTGTACTCGGGGGGCCGTACGAGCAGTACTTC
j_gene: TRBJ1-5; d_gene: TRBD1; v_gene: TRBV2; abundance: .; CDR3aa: CASGDSNVNQPQHF; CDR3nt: TGTGCCAGCGGGGACAGTAATGTGAATCAGCCCCAGCATTTT
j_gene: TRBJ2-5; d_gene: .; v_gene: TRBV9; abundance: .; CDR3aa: CASSNKRETQYF; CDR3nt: TGTGCCAGCAGCAACAAAAGAGAGACCCAGTACTTC
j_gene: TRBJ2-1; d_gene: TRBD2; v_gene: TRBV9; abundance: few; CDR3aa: CASSVDPHSSGSGNEQFF; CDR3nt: TGTGCCAGCAGCGTAGACCCCCATTCGAGCGGGAGTGGTAATGAGCAGTTCTTC
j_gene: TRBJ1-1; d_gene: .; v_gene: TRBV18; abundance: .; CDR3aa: CASSTSRSPTEAFF; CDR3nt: TGTGCCAGCTCCACCTCGCGGTCCCCCACTGAAGCTTTCTTT
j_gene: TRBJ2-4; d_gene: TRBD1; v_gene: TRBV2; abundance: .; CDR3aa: CASSIQGWDIQYF; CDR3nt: TGTGCCAGCAGTATACAGGGGTGGGACATTCAGTACTTC
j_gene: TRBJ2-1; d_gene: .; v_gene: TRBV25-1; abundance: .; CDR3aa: CATADYNEQFF; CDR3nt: TGTGCCACGGCGGATTACAATGAGCAGTTCTTC
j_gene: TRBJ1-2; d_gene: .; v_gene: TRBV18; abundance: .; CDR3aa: CASSPPVNLNYGYTF; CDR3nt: TGTGCCAGCTCACCGCCGGTAAACCTCAACTATGGCTACACCTTC